The rows below give T cell receptor beta chains drawn from one sample of a study of control samples from healthy donors and cancer patients. Sequencing used immunoSEQ multiplex PCR; TCRdb keeps in-frame clones, though not all of them. The repertoire holds around 93,000 clones, with almost 90% as singletons. Sequencing used blood. The receptors stem from a man aged 25 to 40 in good health. CDR3s include the opening cysteine and the closing phenylalanine or tryptophan. The order of the fields is clone size, J gene, D gene, V gene, CDR3 length, CDR3 DNA, CDR3 protein. A D gene is named only where the DNA matches it firmly. Part of the rows lack a size; the others show once, few, many or a class for expanded clones.

-	TRBJ1-1	-	TRBV19	13	TGTGCCAGTAGCGCCCAGGGGAACACTGAAGCTTTCTTT	CASSAQGNTEAFF
-	TRBJ2-1	-	TRBV29-1	20	TGCAGCGCTGACAGGGGGCATCCGCTAGCGGGAGCTGGGGTGGGCAATGAGCAGTTCTTC	CSADRGHPLAGAGVGNEQFF
-	TRBJ1-1	-	TRBV24-1	13	TGTGCCACCAGTGATTTGTGGGGAACTGAAGCTTTCTTT	CATSDLWGTEAFF
-	TRBJ1-1	-	TRBV9	15	TGTGCCAGCAGCGTAGACTTGGGGGGTGTAAATGAAGCTTTCTTT	CASSVDLGGVNEAFF
-	TRBJ1-6	-	TRBV6-2/TRBV6-3	14	TGTGCCAGCAGTTACCAGCCGACTAATTCACCCCTCCACTTT	CASSYQPTNSPLHF
-	TRBJ1-1	TRBD1	TRBV30	13	TGTGCCTGGATTACAGGGGGCGTCACTGAAGCTTTCTTT	CAWITGGVTEAFF
-	TRBJ1-3	-	TRBV5-1	15	TGCGCCAGCAGCTTGGGGGTCCTCTCTGGAAACACCATATATTTT	CASSLGVLSGNTIYF
-	TRBJ1-6	TRBD1	TRBV27	15	TGTGCCAGCAGTTCCAAGACAGGGGCTTACTCACCCCTCCACTTT	CASSSKTGAYSPLHF
-	TRBJ2-7	-	TRBV5-1	14	TGCGCCAGCAGCTTTACCGACGGGTCCTACGAGCAGTACTTC	CASSFTDGSYEQYF
-	TRBJ2-1	-	TRBV19	14	TGTGCCAGTAGCGGGCAGGGCCTCTACAATGAGCAGTTCTTC	CASSGQGLYNEQFF
-	TRBJ1-1	TRBD1	TRBV7-2	16	TGTGCCAGCAGCTTCTTTTCGACAGGGAGGGACACTGAAGCTTTCTTT	CASSFFSTGRDTEAFF
-	TRBJ2-7	TRBD1	TRBV5-1	16	TGCGCCAGCAGCTGGGAAGGGACAGGGGGATCCCGCGAGCAGTACTTC	CASSWEGTGGSREQYF
once	TRBJ1-1	TRBD1	TRBV27	14	TGTGCCAGCACCTCGGGACAGCGGTTGACCCAAGCTTTCTTT	CASTSGQRLTQAFF
-	TRBJ1-1	-	TRBV21-1	17	TGTGCCAGCAGCAAATTAGTTCCCCAGTCCCTGAACACTGAAGCTTTCTTT	CASSKLVPQSLNTEAFF
-	TRBJ1-3	-	TRBV7-2	15	TGTGCCAGCAGCTTAAAGCCAGGGGCTGGAAACACCATATATTTT	CASSLKPGAGNTIYF
-	TRBJ1-1	-	TRBV7-3	15	TGTGCCAGCAGCTTAACGTTGACGGTCCCCACTGAAGCTTTCTTT	CASSLTLTVPTEAFF
few	TRBJ2-7	-	TRBV28	14	TGTGCCAGCAGTTTCCGCGGGCCCACCTACGAGCAGTACTTC	CASSFRGPTYEQYF
-	TRBJ2-7	-	TRBV5-4	14	TGTGCCAGCAGCTTTGGGACGGGAGCCTACGAGCAGTACTTC	CASSFGTGAYEQYF
-	TRBJ1-1	-	TRBV25-1	17	TGTGCCAGCAGTGAAGGGGGTAAATTGACTGGGAACACTGAAGCTTTCTTT	CASSEGGKLTGNTEAFF
few	TRBJ2-6	TRBD1	TRBV14	22	TGTGCCAGCAGCCCGCTAGGGTACGGGACAGGGAAAGTGTTCTCTGGGGCCAACGTCCTGACTTTC	CASSPLGYGTGKVFSGANVLTF
-	TRBJ2-2	TRBD2	TRBV15	13	TGTGCCACCAGGGGACTAGCGACCGGGGAGCTGTTTTTT	CATRGLATGELFF
-	TRBJ1-4	TRBD1	TRBV7-6	15	TGTGCCAGCAGCTCAAACAGGGGTCCTAATGAAAAACTGTTTTTT	CASSSNRGPNEKLFF
-	TRBJ2-1	TRBD1	TRBV11-3	13	TGTGCCAGCAGCTCCCGACAGGGGGTAATGCAGTTCTTC	CASSSRQGVMQFF
-	TRBJ2-7	TRBD1	TRBV19	16	TGTGCCAGTAGTCTGCGTCTGGGACAGCTCTCCTACGAGCAGTACTTC	CASSLRLGQLSYEQYF
-	TRBJ2-5	TRBD2	TRBV2	15	TGTGCCAGCAGTGCCGCCGGGACTAGCGAAGAGACCCAGTACTTC	CASSAAGTSEETQYF
-	TRBJ2-7	TRBD1	TRBV11-2	15	TGTGCCAGCAGCTTAGTCATTGGACAGGGGTACGAGCAGTACTTC	CASSLVIGQGYEQYF
-	TRBJ2-7	-	TRBV25-1	14	TGTGCCAGCAGCTCCGGGACAAGTCCCTACGAGCAGTACTTC	CASSSGTSPYEQYF
few	TRBJ1-5	-	TRBV5-6	14	TGTGCCAGCAGCTTGGCGGCAGGGAATCAGCCCCAGCATTTT	CASSLAAGNQPQHF
-	TRBJ1-2	-	TRBV27	12	TGTGCCAGCAGCCTGGGTGGCGGCCCACCGACCTTC	CASSLGGGPPTF
-	TRBJ2-1	TRBD2	TRBV28	15	TGTGCCAGCAGTTCGCCGGGAGGCTTCTACAATGAGCAGTTCTTC	CASSSPGGFYNEQFF
-	TRBJ2-7	-	TRBV15	11	TGTGCCACCCGATGTCCCGACGAGCAGTACTTC	CATRCPDEQYF
-	TRBJ1-6	-	TRBV5-6	14	TGTGCCAGCAGCTTTGGACAGTATAATTCACCCCTCCACTTT	CASSFGQYNSPLHF
-	TRBJ2-1	-	TRBV4-3	13	TGCGCCAGCAGCCACCACCTAAACAATGAGCAGTTCTTC	CASSHHLNNEQFF
-	TRBJ1-4	-	TRBV28	14	TGTGCCAGCAGAGCCGGGACCGGAACCGAAAAACTGTTTTTT	CASRAGTGTEKLFF